The 30 T cell receptor beta chains below were found in one sample sequenced in a study of T cell responses to AZD1222 COVID-19 vaccine. Clones were read by immunoSEQ multiplex PCR, and TCRdb kept only the in-frame ones, dropping some. The profile shows fewer than 95,000 clones, about 91% of them singletons. The source was peripheral blood, collected 28 days after the second AZD1222 dose. These receptors all stem from an adult who received the AZD1222 COVID-19 vaccine.

The gene calls are TRBV5-8 and TRBJ2-7; the D is unclear. The ends were cut back, 4 bases at V and 0 bases at J, with 2 bases in the middle. From germline, CDR1 is SGHTS and CDR2 YDEGEE. The CDR3 spans 11 residues. CDR3 residues: CASSPSYEQYF. The CDR3 coding sequence is TGTGCCAGCAGCCCCTCCTACGAGCAGTACTTC.

Concerning this clone itself: Other nucleotide sequences in the sample specify the same CDR3. The chain employs TRBV19 and TRBJ2-7; D may be TRBD1 (6 bases). This CDR3 contains 14 residues. V was trimmed by 1 base and J by 4 bases, leaving 11 bases between them. The germline CDR1 and CDR2 sequences are LNHDA and SQIVND (reference sequence). The CDR3 DNA sequence: TGTGCCAGTAGTATAGGAACAGGGTCTTACGAGCAGTACTTC. Residues: CASSIGTGSYEQYF.

V gene TRBV6-5 combines with J gene TRBJ1-2, with TRBD1 matching over 10 bases. Germline CDR1 is MNHEY and CDR2 is SVGAGI. This CDR3 comprises 15 residues. V shed 0 bases and J 8 bases; nucleotides not matched to a gene: 6. The CDR3 region has the DNA TGTGCCAGCAGTTACTCGACAGGGGGCGCGGAAGGCTACACCTTC. It specifies CASSYSTGGAEGYTF.

This clone has just one count. The DNA for the CDR3 is TGTGCCAGCCGTAATTCGTGGGACTATGGCTACACCTTC. This codes for CASRNSWDYGYTF. This chain joins TRBV12-3 or TRBV12-4 and TRBJ1-2, with unresolved D. The V end lost 8 bases, the J end lost 3 bases, and 13 bases lay between the germline ends. The CDR3 spans 13 residues.

The chain carries TRBV9 and TRBJ1-2; D is unresolved. Germline V gene sequence: CDR1 SGDLS, CDR2 YYNGEE. This CDR3 has 15 amino acids. Trimming removed 0 bases at V and 8 bases at J, with 17 bases between. CDR3 in amino acids: CASSVGLGPVVGYTF. CDR3 sequence (DNA): TGTGCCAGCAGCGTAGGCCTAGGGCCCGTCGTCGGCTACACCTTC.

This clone was seen once. This sequence joins TRBV7-9 and TRBJ2-7; D is unresolved. The CDR3 extends over 12 amino acids. Looked up from germline, CDR1 is SEHNR and CDR2 is FQNEAQ (reference sequence). The V end was cut by 1 base, the J end by 11 bases, with 12 bases between. CDR3 nucleotide sequence: TGTGCCAGCAGCTTAGAGGTAGGCAGCGAGTACTTC. The encoded protein is CASSLEVGSEYF.

In its sample, this clone was seen once. The chain couples TRBV7-2 to TRBJ2-3; 8 bases map to TRBD2. Looked up from germline, CDR1 is SGHTA and CDR2 is FQGNSA. With V trimmed by 5 bases and J by 1 base, 2 bases remained unmatched. CDR3 length: 14 amino acids. This CDR3 is CASSLSGGTDTQYF. The DNA for the CDR3 is TGTGCCAGCAGCCTTAGCGGGGGCACAGATACGCAGTATTTT.

The chain uses TRBV3-1 (or the pseudogene TRBV3-2) and TRBJ1-2; the D gene is possibly TRBD1 (5 bases). Germline V lookup: CDR1 LGHDT, CDR2 YNNKEL (reference sequence). The CDR3 contains 15 residues. The germline V and J ends were trimmed by 4 bases and 4 bases, with 16 bases remaining between them. CDR3: CASSPRGGAVYGYTF. The CDR3 coding sequence is TGTGCCAGCAGCCCAAGGGGAGGGGCAGTCTATGGCTACACCTTC.

This chain links TRBV11-3 with TRBJ1-1, with D perhaps matching TRBD1 (6 bases). Germline loops: CDR1 SGHNT, CDR2 YENEEA. The length of the CDR3 is 15 residues. With 1 base removed from V and 1 base from J, the gap between germline ends came to 10 bases. The CDR3 protein is CASSLALGQNTEAFF. For the CDR3, the DNA is TGTGCCAGCAGCTTAGCGTTGGGACAGAACACTGAAGCTTTCTTT.

J is TRBJ1-1 and V is TRBV10-2; D is unclear. The CDR3 length is 11 residues. The germline V gene has CDR1 WSHSY and CDR2 SAAADI. Trimming cost V 3 bases and J 11 bases, with 10 bases left between them. CDR3 region: CASSEGRWAFF. The DNA of the CDR3 is TGCGCCAGCAGTGAAGGGCGATGGGCTTTCTTT.

This chain uses TRBV18 with TRBJ2-3; D not certain. The length of the CDR3 is 13 residues. Germline V lookup: CDR1 KGHSH, CDR2 LQKENI. Trimming stripped 1 base from V and 5 bases from J, with 7 bases between. The CDR3 bases are TGTGCCAGCTCACCACGGGCTGGAGATACGCAGTATTTT. Translated: CASSPRAGDTQYF.

This sequence joins TRBV24-1 and TRBJ2-1, with 9 bases lining up with TRBD2. This CDR3 contains 17 residues. Germline CDR1 KGHDR, CDR2 SFDVKD. Losses at the gene ends were 3 bases for V and 8 bases for J; bases not matched to a gene: 13. The CDR3 sequence is CATSDLAPSGGRDEQFF. DNA for the CDR3: TGTGCCACCAGTGATCTCGCCCCCAGCGGGGGGCGGGATGAGCAGTTCTTC.

J is TRBJ1-2 and V is TRBV4-3; no reliable D call. V shed 0 bases and J shed 8 bases, with 22 bases lying between them. The germline V gene encodes CDR1 LGHNA and CDR2 YSLEER. The CDR3 length is 17 residues. In nucleotides, the CDR3 is TGCGCCAGCAGCCAAGATAGCGGGTTCGGTATGACTTGGGGCTACACCTTC. This sequence encodes CASSQDSGFGMTWGYTF.

The chain couples TRBV7-8 to TRBJ1-2, with 7 bases lining up with TRBD1. The germline V gene encodes CDR1 SGHVS and CDR2 FQNEAQ. This CDR3 has 14 amino acids. The V segment lost 6 bases and the J segment 6 bases; nucleotides outside the gene matches: 10. The CDR3 loop reads CASRPTETGHGYTF. For the CDR3, the DNA is TGTGCCAGCAGGCCCACCGAGACAGGGCATGGCTACACCTTC. The variable domain in full, completed from reference TRBV7-8 and TRBJ1-2, reads GAGVSQSPRYKVAKRGQDVALRCDPISGHVSLFWYQQALGQGPEFLTYFQNEAQLDKSGLPSDRFFAERPEGSVSTLKIQRTQQEDSAVYLCASRPTETGHGYTFGSGTRLTVV.

The genes are TRBV19 and TRBJ1-5; D may be TRBD1 (5 bases). Per the germline V gene, CDR1 is LNHDA and CDR2 is SQIVND (reference sequence). V was cut by 6 bases and J by 2 bases, with 11 bases left in between. The CDR3 has 14 residues. Here the CDR3 reads CASSGRARNQPQHF. The DNA for the CDR3 is TGTGCCAGTAGCGGCAGGGCCCGCAATCAGCCCCAGCATTTT.

V gene TRBV5-1 combines with J gene TRBJ1-2, with no clear D. V was trimmed by 3 bases and J by 6 bases, leaving 9 bases between them. The CDR3 covers 12 residues. Germline CDR1 is SGHRS and CDR2 is YFSETQ. CDR3: CASSSAKNGYTF. In DNA, the CDR3 is TGCGCCAGCAGCTCGGCCAAGAATGGCTACACCTTC.

This chain uses TRBV6-1 with TRBJ1-5; no firm D call. V lost 0 bases and J lost 4, with 10 bases in between. CDR3 length: 15 residues. Germline V CDR1 and CDR2: MNHNS, SASEGT. CDR3 amino acids: CASSEALLLNQPQHF. CDR3 bases: TGTGCCAGCAGTGAAGCGCTTCTCTTGAATCAGCCCCAGCATTTT.

V is TRBV3-1 (or the pseudogene TRBV3-2) and J is TRBJ2-3, with 7 bases aligning to TRBD1. Germline lookup yields CDR1 LGHDT and CDR2 YNNKEL (reference sequence). Trimming cost V 3 bases and J 3 bases; bases outside gene matches: 6. The CDR3 runs 15 residues. CDR3 bases: TGTGCCAGCAGCCACCAGGGGGTGTCAACAGATACGCAGTATTTT. It codes for CASSHQGVSTDTQYF.

The J gene is TRBJ1-6, the V gene TRBV4-3; maybe TRBD1 (6 bases). CDR1 LGHNA and CDR2 YSLEER come from the germline V gene. The CDR3 loop spans 18 amino acids. V shed 0 bases and J shed 10 bases, with 22 bases lying between them. CDR3 in DNA: TGCGCCAGCAGCCAAGATCTAGTGACGGCGTTTAGGGGGTCACCCCTCCACTTT. As protein: CASSQDLVTAFRGSPLHF.

The chain links TRBV7-9 to TRBJ2-7; 7 nucleotides match TRBD1. The CDR3 consists of 16 residues. Trimming at V came to 2 bases and at J to 6 bases, leaving 13 bases not matched to a gene. Germline CDR1 SEHNR, CDR2 FQNEAQ (reference sequence). The CDR3 spells CASSLILGRGFTEQYF. The CDR3 nucleotides are TGTGCCAGCAGCTTAATCCTAGGCAGGGGGTTTACCGAGCAGTACTTC.

The chain couples TRBV6-5 to TRBJ2-3, with D maybe TRBD1 (6 bases). The length of the CDR3 is 14 residues. V lost 6 bases and J 3 bases, leaving 13 bases between the germline ends. Per germline, CDR1 MNHEY and CDR2 SVGAGI. The CDR3 loop reads CASRLQGYTDTQYF. Here the CDR3 DNA reads TGTGCCAGCAGGCTACAGGGATATACAGATACGCAGTATTTT.

The rearrangement joins TRBV5-1 to TRBJ1-5; 7 nucleotides line up with TRBD1. Trimming removed 3 bases from V and 7 bases from J; junction bases left unmatched: 7. The CDR3 has 14 residues. Germline V gene sequence: CDR1 SGHRS, CDR2 YFSETQ. In nucleotides, the CDR3 is TGCGCCAGCAGCTCCAGAGGGGGCGACCAGCCCCAGCATTTT. Amino acids: CASSSRGGDQPQHF.

This chain joins TRBV7-9 and TRBJ1-1; the D gene is possibly TRBD1 (6 bases). V was shortened by 6 bases and J by 3 bases, with 14 bases between the two germline ends. Germline CDR1 and CDR2: SEHNR and FQNEAQ (reference sequence). The CDR3 extends over 14 amino acids. The CDR3 loop reads CASRLQGGDTEAFF. As DNA, the CDR3 is TGTGCCAGCAGGCTACAGGGCGGGGACACTGAAGCTTTCTTT.

A single count supports this clone. The chain joins TRBV11-2 to TRBJ1-1; D is possibly TRBD1 (5 bases). This CDR3 contains 16 residues. The V end lost 1 base, the J end lost 2 bases, and 14 bases lay between the germline ends. CDR1 SGHAT and CDR2 FQNNGV come from the germline V gene. This chain's CDR3 is CASSLAIGGANTEAFF. CDR3 nucleotides: TGTGCCAGCAGCTTAGCGATCGGGGGAGCAAACACTGAAGCTTTCTTT.

In nucleotides, the CDR3 is TGTGCCAGCAGCCCCACGGCGGGGGACCCTCCGTCCTATAATTCACCCCTCCACTTT. It yields the protein CASSPTAGDPPSYNSPLHF. This chain links TRBV7-6 with TRBJ1-6; tentative D call: TRBD1 (5 bases). This CDR3 is built from 19 residues. V gave up 5 bases and J gave up 1 base, with 21 bases separating them. The germline V gene encodes CDR1 SGHVS and CDR2 FNYEAQ.

The chain recombines TRBV5-1 with TRBJ2-7; D unresolved. The CDR3 runs 13 residues. V gave up 4 bases and J gave up 2 bases, with 10 bases separating them. Germline CDR1 reads SGHRS; CDR2 reads YFSETQ. CDR3 nucleotide sequence: TGCGCCAGCAGCCTGGGCTATACCTACGAGCAGTACTTC. Translated: CASSLGYTYEQYF.

The chain employs TRBV6-4 and TRBJ2-7; no clear D. The CDR3 has 17 residues. Germline CDR1 reads MRHNA; CDR2 reads SNTAGT. The germline V and J ends were trimmed by 7 bases and 2 bases, with 24 bases remaining between them. This CDR3 reads CASTNIPNTGETYEQYF. The CDR3 region has the DNA TGTGCCAGCACTAACATTCCCAACACCGGTGAAACCTACGAGCAGTACTTC.

The chain carries TRBV30 and TRBJ1-1, with D unclear. CDR1 and CDR2 (germline): GTSNPN, SVGIG (reference sequence). The CDR3 contains 11 residues. Trimming stripped 5 bases from V and 5 bases from J, with 9 bases between. Written as DNA, the CDR3 is TGTGCCTGGGGGTTAGGGACTGAAGCTTTCTTT. Translating it yields CAWGLGTEAFF.

The J gene is TRBJ1-5, the V gene TRBV27, with 8 positions matching TRBD1. Germline values: CDR1 MNHEY, CDR2 SMNVEV (reference sequence). The CDR3 sequence is 14 residues long. J was trimmed by 3 bases and V by 5 bases; bases with no gene match: 3. The CDR3 region has the DNA TGTGCCAGCAGTCCAGGGGGCTTCAATCAGCCCCAGCATTTT. Encoded protein: CASSPGGFNQPQHF.

The rearrangement links TRBV5-1 to TRBJ2-7, with D possibly being TRBD1 or TRBD2 (5 bases each). Trimming took off 2 bases at V and 1 base at J, with 7 bases between the two ends. Germline loops: CDR1 SGHRS, CDR2 YFSETQ. This CDR3 spans 13 amino acids. The CDR3 sequence is CASSFGGSYEQYF. The DNA for the CDR3 is TGCGCCAGCAGCTTTGGGGGTTCCTACGAGCAGTACTTC.